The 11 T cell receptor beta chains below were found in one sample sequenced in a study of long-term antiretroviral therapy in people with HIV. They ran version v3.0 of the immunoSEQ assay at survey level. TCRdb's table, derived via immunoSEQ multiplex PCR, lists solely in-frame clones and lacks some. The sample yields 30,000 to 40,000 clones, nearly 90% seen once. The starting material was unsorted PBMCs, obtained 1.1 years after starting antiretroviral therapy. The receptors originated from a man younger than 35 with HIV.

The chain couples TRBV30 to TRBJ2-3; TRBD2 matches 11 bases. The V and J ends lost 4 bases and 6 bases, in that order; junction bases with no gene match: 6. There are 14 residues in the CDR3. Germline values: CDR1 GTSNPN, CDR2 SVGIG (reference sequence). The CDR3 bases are TGTGCCTGGAATAGCGGGGGGGCCGGGGATACGCAGTATTTT. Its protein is CAWNSGGAGDTQYF.

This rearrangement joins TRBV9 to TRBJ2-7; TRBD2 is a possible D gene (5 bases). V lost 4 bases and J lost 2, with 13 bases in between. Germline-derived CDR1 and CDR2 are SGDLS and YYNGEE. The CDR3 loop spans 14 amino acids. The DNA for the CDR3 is TGTGCCAGCAGCCCTCGGGGTAGGCCCTACGAGCAGTACTTC. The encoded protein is CASSPRGRPYEQYF.

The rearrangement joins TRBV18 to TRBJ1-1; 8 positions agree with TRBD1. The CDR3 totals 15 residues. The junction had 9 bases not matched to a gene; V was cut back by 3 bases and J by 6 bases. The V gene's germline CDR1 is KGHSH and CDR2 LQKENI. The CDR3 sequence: CASSPSLTGEAEAFF. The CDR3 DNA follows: TGTGCCAGCTCACCGTCCCTGACAGGGGAGGCTGAAGCTTTCTTT.

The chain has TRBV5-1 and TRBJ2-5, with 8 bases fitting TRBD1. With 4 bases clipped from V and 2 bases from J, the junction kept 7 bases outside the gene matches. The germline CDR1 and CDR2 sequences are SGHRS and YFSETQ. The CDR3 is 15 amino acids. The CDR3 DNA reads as TGCGCCAGCAGCCGGCCAGGGACAGGTCAAGAGACCCAGTACTTC. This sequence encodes CASSRPGTGQETQYF.

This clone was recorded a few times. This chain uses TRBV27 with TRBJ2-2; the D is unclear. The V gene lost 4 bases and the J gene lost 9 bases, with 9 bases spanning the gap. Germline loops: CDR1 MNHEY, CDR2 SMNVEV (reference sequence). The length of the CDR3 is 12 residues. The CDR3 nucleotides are TGTGCCAGCAGTTCAACCAGTAGGGAGCTGTTTTTT. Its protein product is CASSSTSRELFF.

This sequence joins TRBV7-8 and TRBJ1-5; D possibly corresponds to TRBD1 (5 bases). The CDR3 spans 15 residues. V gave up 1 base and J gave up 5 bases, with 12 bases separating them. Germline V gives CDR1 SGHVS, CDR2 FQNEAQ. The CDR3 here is CASSLVGGTDQPQHF. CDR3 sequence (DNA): TGTGCCAGCAGCTTAGTGGGGGGGACGGATCAGCCCCAGCATTTT.

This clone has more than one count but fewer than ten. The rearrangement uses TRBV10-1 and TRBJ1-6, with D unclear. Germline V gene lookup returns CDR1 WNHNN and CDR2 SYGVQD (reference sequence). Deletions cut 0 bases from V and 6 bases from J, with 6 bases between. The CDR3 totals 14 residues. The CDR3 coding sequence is TGCGCCAGCAGTGAGTCGGCCGGTAATTCACCCCTCCACTTT. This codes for CASSESAGNSPLHF.

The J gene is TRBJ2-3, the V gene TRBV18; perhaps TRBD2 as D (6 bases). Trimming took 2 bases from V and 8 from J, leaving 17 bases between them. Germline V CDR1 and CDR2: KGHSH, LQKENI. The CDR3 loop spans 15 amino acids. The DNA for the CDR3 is TGTGCCAGCTCACCAGGCGGGACCACGCATGGTACGCAGTATTTT. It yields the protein CASSPGGTTHGTQYF.

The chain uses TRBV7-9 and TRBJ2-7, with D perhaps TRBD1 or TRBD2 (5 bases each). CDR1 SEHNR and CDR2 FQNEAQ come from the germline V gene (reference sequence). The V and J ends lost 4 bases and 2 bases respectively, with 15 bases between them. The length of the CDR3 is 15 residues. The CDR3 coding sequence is TGTGCCAGCAGCTACCCGGATAGAGGGGCCTACGAGCAGTACTTC. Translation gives CASSYPDRGAYEQYF.

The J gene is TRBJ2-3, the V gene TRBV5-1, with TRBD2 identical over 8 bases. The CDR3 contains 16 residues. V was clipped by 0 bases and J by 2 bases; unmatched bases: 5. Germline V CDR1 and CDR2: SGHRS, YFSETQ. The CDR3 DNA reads TGCGCCAGCAGCTTGGGTACCGGGGGGGACACAGATACGCAGTATTTT. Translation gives CASSLGTGGDTDTQYF.

CDR3 nucleotide sequence: TGTGCCAGCAGTTGGGACAGAGAAAATTCACCCCTCCACTTT. It specifies CASSWDRENSPLHF. The gene calls are TRBV2 and TRBJ1-6; 7 nucleotides line up with TRBD1. The germline V gene has CDR1 SNHLY and CDR2 FYNNEI. This CDR3 comprises 14 residues. Trimming took 5 bases from V and 7 from J; bases not matched to a gene: 5. Using reference TRBV2 and TRBJ1-6 for the parts outside the CDR3, the full variable domain is EPEVTQTPSHQVTQMGQEVILRCVPISNHLYFYWYRQILGQKVEFLVSFYNNEISEKSEIFDDQFSVERPDGSNFTLKIRSTKLEDSAMYFCASSWDRENSPLHFGNGTRLTVT.